The 4 T cell receptor beta chains below all came from one sample that was sequenced in a study of blood T cells in healthy people across ages. A second PCR, run for roughly 7 to 11 cycles, used a sample-barcoded 5' primer plus a J-beta primer mix. TCRdb independently ran MiXCR on the 5' RACE reads; one entry per CDR3 protein. Of roughly 1.5 million distinct CDR3 sequences listed, approximately 43% were seen once; the top ten hold roughly 3.7%. The specimen was blood. Every receptor here comes from a woman younger than 30 in good health.

V and J are TRBV3-1 and TRBJ2-5; TRBD1 might be the D (6 bases). This CDR3 contains 15 residues. The germline V gene has CDR1 LGHDT and CDR2 YNNKEL (reference sequence). The V end lost 2 bases, the J end lost 1 base, and 11 bases lay between the germline ends. The CDR3 DNA is TGTGCCAGCAGCCAAAATAGGGGGACCCAAGAGACCCAGTACTTC. It specifies CASSQNRGTQETQYF.

This clonotype showed up just a few times. The J gene is TRBJ2-1, the V gene TRBV9; TRBD2 is a possible D gene (6 bases). Germline V gene lookup returns CDR1 SGDLS and CDR2 YYNGEE. This CDR3 region has 15 residues. V lost 3 bases and J lost 4, with 14 bases in between. CDR3 in amino acids: CASSGTGTVYNEQFF. As DNA, the CDR3 is TGTGCCAGCAGCGGCACCGGGACTGTGTACAATGAGCAGTTCTTC. Full variable domain (outside the CDR3, taken from reference TRBV9 and TRBJ2-1): DSGVTQTPKHLITATGQRVTLRCSPRSGDLSVYWYQQSLDQGLQFLIQYYNGEERAKGNILERFSAQQFPDLHSELNLSSLELGDSALYFCASSGTGTVYNEQFFGPGTRLTVL.

V and J are TRBV20-1 and TRBJ1-2, with D hard to call. The V and J ends lost 0 bases and 4 bases respectively, with 9 bases between them. Germline CDR1 reads DFQATT; CDR2 reads SNEGSKA (reference sequence). This CDR3 spans 13 amino acids. The CDR3 DNA reads as TGCAGTGCTAGAGATACGGACCTCTATGGCTACACCTTC. Protein sequence: CSARDTDLYGYTF.

This chain connects TRBV5-1 to TRBJ2-3; 8 bases agree with TRBD2. The CDR3 loop spans 14 amino acids. V shed 4 bases and J 5 bases; nucleotides not matched to a gene: 6. Germline CDR1 SGHRS, CDR2 YFSETQ. The DNA for the CDR3 is TGCGCCAGCAGCCCGCGAGCGGGAGAAGATACGCAGTATTTT. This codes for CASSPRAGEDTQYF.